This T cell receptor (beta chain) was identified in a study of shared clonotypes between healthy human individuals. Assay: immunoSEQ multiplex PCR; the TCRdb copy retains only in-frame clones and omits some. The sample lists hundreds of thousands of clones; roughly 96% were seen once. CD45RO negativity and positive selection for CCR7 defined naive CD8 cells, a population that excluded terminally differentiated effector memory CD45RA+ cells. All participating donors were Caucasian adults from Nashville, Tennessee. CDR3 length: 15 amino acids. From germline, CDR1 is SGHDT and CDR2 YYEEEE. Deletions cut 2 bases from V and 1 base from J, with 12 bases between.

The chain recombines TRBV5-6 with TRBJ1-1, with D hard to call. The clonotype originates from a woman in her twenties or thirties in good health. Input material: naive CD8+ T cells sorted from blood. CDR3 loop: CASSFGLLENTEAFF. In DNA, the CDR3 is TGTGCCAGCAGCTTCGGTTTATTAGAGAACACTGAAGCTTTCTTT.